This T cell receptor beta chain was sequenced for a study of blood T cell repertoires in COVID-19. Across the study: Nucleic acid was either cDNA or gDNA, and it came from T cells, B-cell-depleted T cells, or PBMCs.

This clone was counted between two and nine times. The CDR3 has 12 residues. The germline V and J ends were trimmed by 5 bases and 13 bases, with 17 bases remaining between them. Germline values: CDR1 SNHLY, CDR2 FYNNEI. Study processing details: Reference gene primer amplification gave estimated nucleated cell counts. Measured with immunoSEQ multiplex PCR; TCRdb has only the in-frame clones, and not every one. V and J calls and clone size follow that table, whereas D and trimming were derived from the DNA. The table includes around 150,000 clones, approximately 83% detected once. This clonotype originated in a woman in her fifties or sixties with acute or convalescent COVID-19. V usage is TRBV2 and J usage is TRBJ1-2, with D possibly TRBD1 on 6 matching bases. What was sequenced was peripheral blood. The CDR3 spells CASSLPGTLSTF. As DNA, the CDR3 is TGTGCCAGCAGTCTTCCCGGGACATTATCCACCTTC.